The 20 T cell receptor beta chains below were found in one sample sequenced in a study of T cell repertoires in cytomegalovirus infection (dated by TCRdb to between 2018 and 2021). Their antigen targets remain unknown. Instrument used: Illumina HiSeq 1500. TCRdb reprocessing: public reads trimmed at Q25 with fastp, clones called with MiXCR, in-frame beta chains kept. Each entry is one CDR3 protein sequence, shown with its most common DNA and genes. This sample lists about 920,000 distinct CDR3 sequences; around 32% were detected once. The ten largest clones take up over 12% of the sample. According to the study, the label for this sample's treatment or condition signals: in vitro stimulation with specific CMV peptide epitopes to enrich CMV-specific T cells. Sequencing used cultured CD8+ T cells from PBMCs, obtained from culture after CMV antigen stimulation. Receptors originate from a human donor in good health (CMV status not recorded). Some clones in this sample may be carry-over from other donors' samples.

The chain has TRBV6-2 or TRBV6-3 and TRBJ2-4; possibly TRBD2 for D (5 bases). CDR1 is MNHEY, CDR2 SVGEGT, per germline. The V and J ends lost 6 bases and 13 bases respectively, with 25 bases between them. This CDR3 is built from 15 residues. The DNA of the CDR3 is TGTGCCAGCAGCTACCAACCAACTAATCCTGGAGGCCAGTACTTC. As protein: CASSYQPTNPGGQYF.

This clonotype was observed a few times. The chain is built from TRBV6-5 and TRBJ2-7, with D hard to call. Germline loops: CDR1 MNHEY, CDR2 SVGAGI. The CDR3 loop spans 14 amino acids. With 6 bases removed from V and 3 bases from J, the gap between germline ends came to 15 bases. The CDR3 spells CASSPRSYLYEQYF. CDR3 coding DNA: TGTGCCAGCAGCCCCCGGTCCTACCTCTACGAGCAGTACTTC.

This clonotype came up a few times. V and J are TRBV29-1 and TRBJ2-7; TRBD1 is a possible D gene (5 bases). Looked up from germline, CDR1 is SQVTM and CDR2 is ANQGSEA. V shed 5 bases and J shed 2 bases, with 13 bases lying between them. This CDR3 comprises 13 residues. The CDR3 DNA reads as TGCAGCGTTCCACTGGACAAAGCCTACGAGCAGTACTTC. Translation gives CSVPLDKAYEQYF.

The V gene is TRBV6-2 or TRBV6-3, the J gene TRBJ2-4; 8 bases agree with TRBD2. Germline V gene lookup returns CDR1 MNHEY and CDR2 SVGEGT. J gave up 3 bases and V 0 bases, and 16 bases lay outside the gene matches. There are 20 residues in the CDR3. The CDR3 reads CASSYSPSGYSIAVKNIQYF. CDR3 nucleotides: TGTGCCAGCAGTTACTCCCCTAGCGGGTACTCCATTGCAGTCAAAAACATTCAGTACTTC.

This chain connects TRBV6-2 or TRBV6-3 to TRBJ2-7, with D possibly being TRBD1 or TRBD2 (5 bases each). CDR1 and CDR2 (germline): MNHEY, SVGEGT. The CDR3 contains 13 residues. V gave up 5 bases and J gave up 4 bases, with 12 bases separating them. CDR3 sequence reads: CASSQGEWYEQYV. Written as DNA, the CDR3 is TGTGCCAGCAGTCAAGGGGAGTGGTACGAGCAGTACGTC.

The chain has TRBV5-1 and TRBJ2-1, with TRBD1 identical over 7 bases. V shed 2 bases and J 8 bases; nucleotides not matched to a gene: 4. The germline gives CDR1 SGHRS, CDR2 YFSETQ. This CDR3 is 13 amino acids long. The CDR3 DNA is TGCGCCAGCAGCTTCGGGACAGCCGATGAGCAGTTCTTC. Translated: CASSFGTADEQFF. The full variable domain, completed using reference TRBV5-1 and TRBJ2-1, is KAGVTQTPRYLIKTRGQQVTLSCSPISGHRSVSWYQQTPGQGLQFLFEYFSETQRNKGNFPGRFSGRQFSNSRSEMNVSTLELGDSALYLCASSFGTADEQFFGPGTRLTVL.

The DNA of the CDR3 is TGTGCCAGCACCATGGGAGGGGGCTACAATGAGCAGTTCTTC. It yields the protein CASTMGGGYNEQFF. The V call is TRBV27, the J call TRBJ2-1; D is possibly TRBD2 (7 bases). Germline CDR1 MNHEY, CDR2 SMNVEV (reference sequence). The CDR3 totals 14 residues. The V and J ends lost 7 bases and 3 bases respectively, with 13 bases between them.

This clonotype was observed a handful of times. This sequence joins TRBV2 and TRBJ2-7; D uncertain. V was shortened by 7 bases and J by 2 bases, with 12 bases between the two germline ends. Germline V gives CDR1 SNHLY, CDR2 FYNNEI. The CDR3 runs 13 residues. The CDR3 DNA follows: TGTGCCAGCACCCTCGCCCCAACCTACGAGCAGTACGTC. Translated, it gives CASTLAPTYEQYV.

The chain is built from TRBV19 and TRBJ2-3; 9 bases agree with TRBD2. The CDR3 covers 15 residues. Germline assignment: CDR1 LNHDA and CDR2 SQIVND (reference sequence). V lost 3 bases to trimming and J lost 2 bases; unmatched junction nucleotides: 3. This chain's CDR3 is CASSIVAGATDTQYF. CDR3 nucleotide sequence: TGTGCCAGTAGTATTGTAGCGGGGGCCACAGATACGCAGTATTTT.

The CDR3 loop reads CASIGTGGLYEQYF. CDR3 sequence (DNA): TGTGCCAGCATCGGGACAGGGGGCCTCTACGAGCAGTACTTC. The rearrangement links TRBV2 to TRBJ2-7; 12 bases match TRBD1. This CDR3 is 14 amino acids long. Germline V CDR1 and CDR2: SNHLY, FYNNEI. Trimming cost V 7 bases and J 3 bases; bases outside gene matches: 4.

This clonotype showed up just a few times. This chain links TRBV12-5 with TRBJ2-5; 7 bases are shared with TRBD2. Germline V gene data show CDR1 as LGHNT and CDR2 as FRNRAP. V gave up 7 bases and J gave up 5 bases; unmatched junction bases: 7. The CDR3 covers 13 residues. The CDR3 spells CASAPGGAETQYF. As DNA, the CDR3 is TGTGCTAGTGCCCCGGGGGGTGCGGAGACCCAGTACTTC.

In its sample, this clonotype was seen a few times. The CDR3: CASSSDRAPPHNEQFF. DNA for the CDR3: TGTGCCAGCAGCTCCGACAGGGCCCCCCCACACAATGAGCAGTTCTTC. V gene TRBV7-9 combines with J gene TRBJ2-1, with 7 bases identical to TRBD1. Germline trimming cut 4 bases from V and 5 bases from J; bases unmatched to any gene: 11. CDR3 length: 16 amino acids. Germline CDR1 SEHNR, CDR2 FQNEAQ (reference sequence).

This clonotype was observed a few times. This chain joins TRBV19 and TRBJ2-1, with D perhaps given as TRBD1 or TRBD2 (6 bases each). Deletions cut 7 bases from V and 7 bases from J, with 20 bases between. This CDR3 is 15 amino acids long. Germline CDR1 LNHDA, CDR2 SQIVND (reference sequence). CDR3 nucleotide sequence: TGTGCCAGTACCTGGGGGCTAGCGTCAGGAAATGAGCAGTTCTTC. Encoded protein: CASTWGLASGNEQFF.

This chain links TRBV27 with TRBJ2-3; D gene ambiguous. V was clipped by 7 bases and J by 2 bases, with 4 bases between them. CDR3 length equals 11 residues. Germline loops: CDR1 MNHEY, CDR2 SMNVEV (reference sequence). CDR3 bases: TGTGCCAGCAATGACACAGATACGCAGTATTTT. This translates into CASNDTDTQYF.

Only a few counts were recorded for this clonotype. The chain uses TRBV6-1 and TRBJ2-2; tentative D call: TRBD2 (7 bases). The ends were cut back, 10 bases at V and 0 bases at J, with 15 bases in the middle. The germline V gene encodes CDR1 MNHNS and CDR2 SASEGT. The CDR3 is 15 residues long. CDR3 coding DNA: TGTGCCATCGTCACGGGGGGCGCGAACACCGGGGAGCTGTTTTTT. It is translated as CAIVTGGANTGELFF.

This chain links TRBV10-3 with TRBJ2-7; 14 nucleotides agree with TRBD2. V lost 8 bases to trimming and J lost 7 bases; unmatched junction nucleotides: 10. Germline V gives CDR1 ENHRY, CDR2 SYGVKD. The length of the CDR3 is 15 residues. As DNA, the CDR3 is TGTGCCATCGCGGGACTAGCGGGGGCCGGTAGGGAGCAGTACTTC. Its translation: CAIAGLAGAGREQYF.

CDR3 sequence reads: CASTPGPLTYNEQFF. DNA for the CDR3: TGTGCCAGTACCCCCGGGCCCTTGACTTACAATGAGCAGTTCTTC. The rearrangement links TRBV19 to TRBJ2-1; no clear D. Germline assignment: CDR1 LNHDA and CDR2 SQIVND (reference sequence). This CDR3 is 15 amino acids long. Deletions cut 7 bases from V and 4 bases from J, with 17 bases between.

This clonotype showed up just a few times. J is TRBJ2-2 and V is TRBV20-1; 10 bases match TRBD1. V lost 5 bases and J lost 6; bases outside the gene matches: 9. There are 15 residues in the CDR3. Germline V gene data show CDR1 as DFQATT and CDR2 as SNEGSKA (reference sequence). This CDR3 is CSAYPDRGFSGELFF. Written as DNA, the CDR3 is TGCAGTGCTTATCCGGACAGGGGGTTTTCCGGGGAGCTGTTTTTT.

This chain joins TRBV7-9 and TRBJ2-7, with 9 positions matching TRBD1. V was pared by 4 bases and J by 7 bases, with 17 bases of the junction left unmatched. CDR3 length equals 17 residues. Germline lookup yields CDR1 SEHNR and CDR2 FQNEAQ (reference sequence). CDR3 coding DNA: TGTGCCAGCAGCTCAATTATTTGGGACAGGGCACAAGGTGAGCAGTACGTC. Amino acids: CASSSIIWDRAQGEQYV.

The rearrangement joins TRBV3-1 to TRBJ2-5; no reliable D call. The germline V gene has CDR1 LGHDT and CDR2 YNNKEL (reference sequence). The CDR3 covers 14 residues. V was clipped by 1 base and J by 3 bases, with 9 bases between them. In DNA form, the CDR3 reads TGTGCCAGCAGCCAAGGGAATTACGAAGAGACCCAGTACTTC. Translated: CASSQGNYEETQYF.